The 25 T cell receptor beta chains in this list originate from one sample, sequenced in a study of T cell changes during pregnancy in multiple sclerosis. The repertoire was sequenced with immunoSEQ multiplex PCR; TCRdb's copy has only in-frame clones and lacks some. The data contain more than 55,000 clones, roughly nine tenths of them singletons. The input for sequencing was CD4+ T cells from peripheral blood mononuclear cells, taken in the third trimester of pregnancy. These receptors were obtained from a female donor with multiple sclerosis, enrolled in a pregnancy study.

The CDR3 reads CASSEPSGANVLTF. In nucleotides, the CDR3 is TGTGCCAGCAGCGAGCCCTCTGGGGCCAACGTCCTGACTTTC. The chain is built from TRBV27 and TRBJ2-6; D is unclear. Trimming removed 6 bases at V and 0 bases at J, with 6 bases between. The CDR3 contains 14 residues. Germline-derived CDR1 and CDR2 are MNHEY and SMNVEV (reference sequence). Full variable domain (missing parts from reference TRBV27 and TRBJ2-6): EAQVTQNPRYLITVTGKKLTVTCSQNMNHEYMSWYRQDPGLGLRQIYYSMNVEVTDKGDVPEGYKVSRKEKRNFPLILESPSPNQTSLYFCASSEPSGANVLTFGAGSRLTVL.

The chain couples TRBV9 to TRBJ1-5, with TRBD1 matching 9 bases. The CDR3 is 16 amino acids. Germline trimming cut 4 bases from V and 2 bases from J; bases unmatched to any gene: 7. Germline values: CDR1 SGDLS, CDR2 YYNGEE. The CDR3 here is CASSSHRGLGNQPQHF. In DNA, the CDR3 is TGTGCCAGCAGCTCCCACAGGGGGCTGGGCAATCAGCCCCAGCATTTT.

This clone was seen once. The chain links TRBV27 to TRBJ1-1, with TRBD1 as a possible D gene (6 bases). This CDR3 region has 15 residues. Trimming pared 7 bases from V and 1 base from J, leaving 16 bases between. Germline V gene sequence: CDR1 MNHEY, CDR2 SMNVEV (reference sequence). CDR3 coding DNA: TGTGCCAGCAAACTATTAACAGGGCCGAACACTGAAGCTTTCTTT. Protein product: CASKLLTGPNTEAFF.

J is TRBJ1-6 and V is TRBV7-2; a weak D match, TRBD1 (5 bases). Germline CDR1 is SGHTA and CDR2 is FQGNSA. The length of the CDR3 is 15 residues. The V gene lost 0 bases and the J gene lost 5 bases, with 8 bases spanning the gap. CDR3 amino acids: CASSLAGEDNSPLHF. DNA of the CDR3: TGTGCCAGCAGCTTAGCAGGGGAAGATAATTCACCCCTCCACTTT.

The genes are TRBV5-1 and TRBJ2-2, with no clear D. The CDR3 runs to 14 residues. Between the trimmed V and J ends, which lost 2 bases and 5 bases, there was a span of 10 bases. Looked up from germline, CDR1 is SGHRS and CDR2 is YFSETQ. This chain's CDR3 is CASSFSRQTGELFF. DNA of the CDR3: TGCGCCAGCAGCTTTTCGCGGCAGACCGGGGAGCTGTTTTTT.

The chain recombines TRBV7-2 with TRBJ1-1; no reliable D call. CDR1 is SGHTA and CDR2 is FQGNSA in the germline V gene. V was clipped by 7 bases and J by 3 bases, with 12 bases between them. This CDR3 region has 13 residues. The CDR3: CASTRAGYTEAFF. Here the CDR3 DNA reads TGTGCCAGCACCCGAGCGGGGTACACTGAAGCTTTCTTT.

The gene calls are TRBV21-1 and TRBJ1-2; the table's D call of TRBD1 was not tested on the DNA. TRBV21-1 is described as a pseudogene. The CDR3 runs 15 residues. The CDR3 sequence: CASSRGDSHNYGYTF. In nucleotides, the CDR3 is TGTGCCAGCAGCCGAGGGGACAGTCATAACTATGGCTACACCTTC.

This rearrangement joins TRBV15 to TRBJ2-1; TRBD2 might be the D (6 bases). The CDR3 spans 16 residues. V was pared by 0 bases and J by 8 bases, with 17 bases between. From germline, CDR1 is LNHNV and CDR2 YYDKDF (reference sequence). This CDR3 is CATSRDRRGETYEQFF. Written as DNA, the CDR3 is TGTGCCACCAGCAGAGATCGGAGGGGAGAGACCTATGAGCAGTTCTTC. Supplemented by reference TRBV15 and TRBJ2-1, the full variable domain reads DAMVIQNPRYQVTQFGKPVTLSCSQTLNHNVMYWYQQKSSQAPKLLFHYYDKDFNNEADTPDNFQSRRPNTSFCFLDIRSPGLGDTAMYLCATSRDRRGETYEQFFGPGTRLTVL.

This clone was observed a single time. This chain connects TRBV5-1 to TRBJ2-3; a possible D gene is TRBD1 (7 bases). The CDR3 spans 14 residues. Per germline, CDR1 SGHRS and CDR2 YFSETQ. Trimming left V 4 bases short and J 2 bases short, with 11 bases between. The CDR3 DNA is TGCGCCAGCAGCGCGGGACAGTTCACAGATACGCAGTATTTT. As protein: CASSAGQFTDTQYF.

The chain is built from TRBV23-1 and TRBJ1-6; D uncertain. TRBV23-1 carries the ORF label, with uncertain function. This CDR3 has 11 amino acids. Trimming took off 9 bases at V and 10 bases at J, with 10 bases between the two ends. The CDR3 spells CARRMSSPLHF. In nucleotides, the CDR3 is TGCGCCAGGAGGATGAGCTCACCCCTCCACTTT.

The V gene is TRBV6-4, the J gene TRBJ2-1; D is uncertain. The CDR3 covers 14 residues. Trimming took off 0 bases at V and 15 bases at J, with 18 bases between the two ends. Germline CDR1 is MRHNA and CDR2 is SNTAGT. In DNA form, the CDR3 reads TGTGCCAGCAGTGACTCGAAGGCAGCGTTTTCTCTGTTCTTC. Protein sequence: CASSDSKAAFSLFF.

The CDR3: CASSPTGIAGNTIYF. The CDR3 DNA sequence: TGTGCCAGCTCGCCTACAGGGATCGCTGGAAACACCATATATTTT. The chain recombines TRBV18 with TRBJ1-3; perhaps TRBD1 as D (6 bases). The CDR3 extends over 15 amino acids. Germline lookup yields CDR1 KGHSH and CDR2 LQKENI. The V end lost 6 bases, the J end lost 2 bases, and 14 bases lay between the germline ends. Complete variable domain (other parts from reference TRBV18 and TRBJ1-3): NAGVMQNPRHLVRRRGQEARLRCSPMKGHSHVYWYRQLPEEGLKFMVYLQKENIIDESGMPKERFSAEFPKEGPSILRIQQVVRGDSAAYFCASSPTGIAGNTIYFGEGSWLTVV.

The chain recombines TRBV11-2 with TRBJ2-7, with a possible D match to TRBD2 (5 bases). The CDR3 has 13 amino acids. Trimming cost V 0 bases and J 6 bases, with 9 bases left between them. Germline values: CDR1 SGHAT, CDR2 FQNNGV. The CDR3 region has the DNA TGTGCCAGCAGCTTAGAACGCCGGGGCGAGCAGTACTTC. This codes for CASSLERRGEQYF.

The J gene is TRBJ2-7, the V gene TRBV7-3; D possibly corresponds to TRBD1 (5 bases). Trimming stripped 2 bases from V and 5 bases from J, with 16 bases between. CDR1 SGHTA and CDR2 FQGTGA come from the germline V gene. The CDR3 length is 15 residues. CDR3 amino acids: CASSLQTALMNEQYF. The CDR3 bases are TGTGCCAGCAGCTTACAGACAGCCTTGATGAACGAGCAGTACTTC.

This sequence joins TRBV7-3 and TRBJ2-6; TRBD1 agrees at 7 bases. J was trimmed by 2 bases and V by 0 bases; bases with no gene match: 4. Germline V CDR1 and CDR2: SGHTA, FQGTGA. The CDR3 consists of 17 residues. CDR3 protein: CASSLTGGATGANVLTF. CDR3 DNA: TGTGCCAGCAGCTTAACAGGGGGCGCGACTGGGGCCAACGTCCTGACTTTC.

CDR3 loop: CASSLTGTGTDTQYF. CDR3 coding DNA: TGTGCCAGCAGCTTAACGGGGACAGGCACAGATACGCAGTATTTT. J is TRBJ2-3 and V is TRBV7-3, with TRBD1 identical over 7 bases. The CDR3 has 15 residues. Unmatched junction bases numbered 1, after V lost 0 bases and J lost 1 base. Germline V CDR1 and CDR2: SGHTA, FQGTGA.

This clone was found once. The chain is built from TRBV7-8 and TRBJ1-2; 7 nucleotides agree with TRBD1. V gave up 1 base and J gave up 1 base; unmatched junction bases: 6. The CDR3 runs 16 residues. Looked up from germline, CDR1 is SGHVS and CDR2 is FQNEAQ. The CDR3 sequence is CASSLVTGDYNYGYTF. CDR3 coding DNA: TGTGCCAGCAGCTTAGTTACAGGGGATTATAACTATGGCTACACCTTC.

The chain combines TRBV21-1 with TRBJ2-5; TRBD1, the table's D call, was not compared with the DNA. TRBV21-1 represents a pseudogene. The CDR3 length is 15 residues. CDR3 amino acids: CASSKAGQIQETQYF. The CDR3, as DNA: TGTGCCAGCAGCAAAGCCGGACAGATCCAAGAGACCCAGTACTTC.

The V and J genes are TRBV6-1 and TRBJ1-6; possibly TRBD1 for D (5 bases). The germline V gene has CDR1 MNHNS and CDR2 SASEGT. The CDR3 totals 15 residues. Trimming removed 3 bases from V and 10 bases from J, with 16 bases in between. The CDR3 reads CASSDQGGKYSPLHF. For the CDR3, the DNA is TGTGCCAGCAGTGATCAGGGAGGGAAGTACTCACCCCTCCACTTT.

The chain recombines TRBV4-3 with TRBJ1-4; 8 nucleotides agree with TRBD1. The CDR3 contains 17 residues. Trimming took 3 bases from V and 5 from J; bases not matched to a gene: 11. Germline V gene data show CDR1 as LGHNA and CDR2 as YSLEER. CDR3 DNA: TGCGCCAGCAGCCAGAATATCGACAGGGGAGGGAATGAAAAACTGTTTTTT. As protein: CASSQNIDRGGNEKLFF.

This clone was detected once. The chain has TRBV6-5 and TRBJ2-4; no definite D call. The germline V and J ends were trimmed by 0 bases and 1 base, with 10 bases remaining between them. This CDR3 has 16 residues. From germline, CDR1 is MNHEY and CDR2 SVGAGI. CDR3 in DNA: TGTGCCAGCAGTTACTCGATTAACATGGCCAAAAACATTCAGTACTTC. Protein sequence: CASSYSINMAKNIQYF.

This chain uses TRBV6-1 with TRBJ1-5; the D gene is possibly TRBD1 (5 bases). The CDR3 spans 15 residues. Germline assignment: CDR1 MNHNS and CDR2 SASEGT. The germline V and J ends were trimmed by 3 bases and 1 base, with 10 bases remaining between them. CDR3 amino acids: CASSEGPWSNQPQHF. The CDR3 nucleotides are TGTGCCAGCAGTGAGGGGCCCTGGAGCAATCAGCCCCAGCATTTT.

The CDR3 region has the DNA TGCGCCAGCAGCTTGGCCTCGGCGGGGGTCCGCACAGATACGCAGTATTTT. Translating gives CASSLASAGVRTDTQYF. This chain links TRBV5-1 with TRBJ2-3, with 7 bases fitting TRBD2. V dropped 0 bases and J dropped 1; count of bases not matched to a gene: 8. Germline-derived CDR1 and CDR2 are SGHRS and YFSETQ. The CDR3 runs to 17 residues.

The chain joins TRBV7-9 to TRBJ2-2; 7 bases map to TRBD1. After removal of 3 bases from V and 5 bases from J, the junction contained 9 bases not matched to a gene. This CDR3 has 16 amino acids. CDR1 and CDR2 (germline): SEHNR, FQNEAQ (reference sequence). DNA for the CDR3: TGTGCCAGCAGCTTGGGAAGACAGGGTACAACCGGGGAGCTGTTTTTT. The encoded protein is CASSLGRQGTTGELFF.

The chain joins TRBV2 to TRBJ2-7; TRBD1 matches 8 bases. From germline, CDR1 is SNHLY and CDR2 FYNNEI. Trimming cost V 6 bases and J 6 bases; bases outside gene matches: 7. CDR3 length: 13 residues. The CDR3 DNA sequence: TGTGCCAGCAGGATACAGGGGGAAGGCGAGCAGTACTTC. It yields the protein CASRIQGEGEQYF.